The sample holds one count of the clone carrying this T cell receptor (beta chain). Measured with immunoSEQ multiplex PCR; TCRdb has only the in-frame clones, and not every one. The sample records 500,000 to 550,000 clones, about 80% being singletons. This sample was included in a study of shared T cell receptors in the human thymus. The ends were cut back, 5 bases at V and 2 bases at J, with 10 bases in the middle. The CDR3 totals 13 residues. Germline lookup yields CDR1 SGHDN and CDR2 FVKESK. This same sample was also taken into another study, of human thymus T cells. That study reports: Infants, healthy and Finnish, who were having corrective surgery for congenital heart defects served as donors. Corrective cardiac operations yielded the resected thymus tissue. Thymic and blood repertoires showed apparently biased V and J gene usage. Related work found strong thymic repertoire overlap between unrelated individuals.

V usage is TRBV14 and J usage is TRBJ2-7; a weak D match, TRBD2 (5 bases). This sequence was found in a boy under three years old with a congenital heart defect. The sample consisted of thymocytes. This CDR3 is CASSEEETYEQYF. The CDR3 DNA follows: TGTGCCAGCAGCGAGGAGGAGACCTACGAGCAGTACTTC.